Below are 23 T cell receptor beta chains sequenced from a single sample in a study of OX40 agonist ivuxolimab in advanced cancers. Clones were read by immunoSEQ multiplex PCR, and TCRdb kept only the in-frame ones, dropping some. The repertoire consists of about 130,000 clones, with 85% to 95% occurring once and the leading ten covering more than 0.9%. The source material was CD4+ or CD8+ T cells sorted from blood, sampled in a trial of the OX40 agonist ivuxolimab. These receptors originate from an adult with an advanced solid tumor such as melanoma, head and neck, liver or kidney cancer.

The chain has TRBV6-5 and TRBJ1-2; tentative D call: TRBD1 (5 bases). This CDR3 has 11 residues. Germline values: CDR1 MNHEY, CDR2 SVGAGI. Trimming stripped 5 bases from V and 5 bases from J, with 6 bases between. The CDR3 protein is CASSTGYGYTF. In DNA, the CDR3 is TGTGCCAGCAGTACAGGATATGGCTACACCTTC.

The chain links TRBV28 to TRBJ1-3, with 8 nucleotides matching TRBD1. After removal of 4 bases from V and 4 bases from J, the junction contained 6 bases not matched to a gene. The CDR3 runs to 15 residues. The germline V gene has CDR1 MDHEN and CDR2 SYDVKM. CDR3 coding DNA: TGTGCCAGCAGTTCGCTCCGACAGGGGGGAAACACCATATATTTT. Encoded protein: CASSSLRQGGNTIYF.

The chain carries TRBV5-1 and TRBJ2-7; 7 bases fit TRBD1. There are 13 residues in the CDR3. In germline, CDR1 is SGHRS, CDR2 YFSETQ. V was pared by 7 bases and J by 2 bases, with 6 bases of the junction left unmatched. The DNA for the CDR3 is TGCGCCAGCCGTCGGACAGGTACCTACGAGCAGTACTTC. The encoded protein is CASRRTGTYEQYF. Full variable domain (missing parts from reference TRBV5-1 and TRBJ2-7): KAGVTQTPRYLIKTRGQQVTLSCSPISGHRSVSWYQQTPGQGLQFLFEYFSETQRNKGNFPGRFSGRQFSNSRSEMNVSTLELGDSALYLCASRRTGTYEQYFGPGTRLTVT.

The V call is TRBV4-2, the J call TRBJ2-2; 7 bases are shared with TRBD1. Germline V CDR1 and CDR2: LGHNA, YNFKEQ. Trimming took 4 bases from V and 4 from J; bases not matched to a gene: 12. The CDR3 length is 17 residues. The CDR3 region has the DNA TGTGCCAGCAGCCGCCCTCCGGGACAGCTCCTCACCGGGGAGCTGTTTTTT. Its translation: CASSRPPGQLLTGELFF.

The chain combines TRBV30 with TRBJ1-2, with unresolved D. Germline CDR1 and CDR2: GTSNPN and SVGIG (reference sequence). This CDR3 has 15 residues. Trimming took 0 bases from V and 7 from J, leaving 18 bases between them. The CDR3 sequence is CAWSVPSRRPAGYTF. CDR3 DNA: TGTGCCTGGAGTGTACCGTCCAGGCGGCCGGCTGGCTACACCTTC.

The rearrangement joins TRBV4-1 to TRBJ1-1; D is perhaps TRBD1 (6 bases). Per the germline V gene, CDR1 is MGHRA and CDR2 is YSYEKL. This CDR3 region has 19 residues. V lost 1 base and J 1 base, leaving 22 bases between the germline ends. CDR3 nucleotides: TGCGCCAGCAGCCAAGTTGGATGGGGACAAACGAGGGGGAACACTGAAGCTTTCTTT. Its translation: CASSQVGWGQTRGNTEAFF.

The genes are TRBV6-6 and TRBJ1-4; maybe TRBD1 (6 bases). Trimming stripped 11 bases from V and 6 bases from J, with 13 bases between. This CDR3 has 12 amino acids. Germline V gene data show CDR1 as MNHNY and CDR2 as SVGAGI (reference sequence). The CDR3 coding sequence is TGTGCCGCGAAGGGGGATCATGAAAAACTGTTTTTT. It codes for CAAKGDHEKLFF.

The chain links TRBV4-3 to TRBJ1-1; perhaps TRBD1 as D (6 bases). Germline CDR1 LGHNA, CDR2 YSLEER. The CDR3 runs to 18 residues. V was pared by 4 bases and J by 0 bases, with 21 bases between. The CDR3 protein is CASSPSQGRGHMNTEAFF. CDR3 nucleotides: TGCGCCAGCAGCCCCTCCCAGGGTCGGGGGCACATGAACACTGAAGCTTTCTTT.

This CDR3 reads CASSLIYRDRMVGTGELFF. The CDR3 DNA follows: TGTGCCAGCAGCTTGATTTACCGGGACAGAATGGTGGGCACCGGGGAGCTGTTTTTT. The chain couples TRBV7-9 to TRBJ2-2, with TRBD1 matching over 7 bases. Germline loops: CDR1 SEHNR, CDR2 FQNEAQ (reference sequence). The J segment lost 4 bases and the V segment lost 3 bases, leaving 17 bases of the junction unmatched. There are 19 residues in the CDR3.

The V call is TRBV9, the J call TRBJ2-7; 13 nucleotides line up with TRBD2. J lost 7 bases, V lost 3 bases, and 10 bases had no gene match. This CDR3 comprises 16 residues. From germline, CDR1 is SGDLS and CDR2 YYNGEE. The CDR3 bases are TGTGCCAGCAGCGCTGGGACTAGCGGGGCGACCGGGGAGCAGTACTTC. Its translation is CASSAGTSGATGEQYF.

This chain uses TRBV11-2 with TRBJ2-7; 9 bases align to TRBD2. Germline loops: CDR1 SGHAT, CDR2 FQNNGV. The CDR3 has 16 amino acids. Trimming took 5 bases from V and 7 from J; bases not matched to a gene: 15. The CDR3 DNA is TGTGCCAGCAGCACCTATAGCGGGGGTGTTCCTAGAGAGCAGTACTTC. Amino acid sequence: CASSTYSGGVPREQYF.

This chain connects TRBV18 to TRBJ1-1; no clear D gene. This CDR3 is 13 amino acids long. Per germline, CDR1 KGHSH and CDR2 LQKENI. Trimming stripped 2 bases from V and 8 bases from J, with 12 bases between. DNA of the CDR3: TGTGCCAGCTCACCAGAGAGGATGACAGAAGCTTTCTTT. Translated, it gives CASSPERMTEAFF.

This chain links TRBV4-3 with TRBJ2-7; D is uncertain. V gave up 1 base and J gave up 9 bases, with 16 bases separating them. Germline assignment: CDR1 LGHNA and CDR2 YSLEER. The CDR3 spans 14 residues. CDR3 in amino acids: CASSQVEWADRQYF. As DNA, the CDR3 is TGCGCCAGCAGCCAAGTAGAGTGGGCAGACCGGCAGTACTTC.

This clone has more than one count but fewer than ten. The V call is TRBV28, the J call TRBJ2-1; 10 bases fit TRBD2. Germline CDR1 is MDHEN and CDR2 is SYDVKM. J gave up 10 bases and V 6 bases, and 15 bases lay outside the gene matches. The CDR3 sequence is 16 residues long. The CDR3 region has the DNA TGTGCCAGCAGCCTCCAGCTAGCGGGAGATTTTGGGGAGCAGTTCTTC. It is translated as CASSLQLAGDFGEQFF.

This sequence joins TRBV7-9 and TRBJ1-2; D is perhaps TRBD1 (6 bases). This CDR3 comprises 15 residues. Germline CDR1 is SEHNR and CDR2 is FQNEAQ (reference sequence). Trimming left V 2 bases short and J 4 bases short, with 14 bases between. DNA for the CDR3: TGTGCCAGCAGCTTAACCGGACAGACCCTCTATGGCTACACCTTC. Its protein product is CASSLTGQTLYGYTF.

A single count supports this clone. The chain combines TRBV7-2 with TRBJ2-4; TRBD1 is a possible D gene (5 bases). Germline V gene sequence: CDR1 SGHTA, CDR2 FQGNSA. The length of the CDR3 is 16 residues. V dropped 1 base and J dropped 2 bases, with 12 bases sitting between them. The DNA of the CDR3 is TGTGCCAGCAGCTTAGAGTTAGGGGCCCCCAAAAACATTCAGTACTTC. Its translation is CASSLELGAPKNIQYF.

The gene calls are TRBV9 and TRBJ1-2; weak D call: TRBD1 (6 bases). The germline V gene has CDR1 SGDLS and CDR2 YYNGEE. V gave up 4 bases and J gave up 4 bases, with 14 bases separating them. The CDR3 spans 14 residues. The CDR3 DNA reads as TGTGCCAGCAGCCCGAGCGGAGGGGGCTATGGCTACACCTTC. Translated, it gives CASSPSGGGYGYTF.

The chain couples TRBV5-1 to TRBJ1-1; 9 nucleotides line up with TRBD1. The CDR3 spans 12 residues. The trim removed 4 bases at V and 11 bases at J, leaving 6 bases unmatched. The germline CDR1 and CDR2 sequences are SGHRS and YFSETQ. The CDR3 loop is CASSPDRGQAFF. The DNA for the CDR3 is TGCGCCAGCAGCCCGGACAGGGGCCAGGCTTTCTTT.

The rearrangement uses TRBV9 and TRBJ1-5; TRBD1 agrees at 8 bases. Germline lookup yields CDR1 SGDLS and CDR2 YYNGEE. There are 13 residues in the CDR3. Trimming cost V 4 bases and J 7 bases; bases outside gene matches: 4. This CDR3 is CASSSNRGQPQHF. In nucleotides, the CDR3 is TGTGCCAGCAGCTCCAACAGGGGGCAGCCCCAGCATTTT.

The chain is built from TRBV11-2 and TRBJ1-1, with TRBD1 matching over 7 bases. This CDR3 region has 12 residues. J was trimmed by 10 bases and V by 5 bases; bases with no gene match: 7. The germline CDR1 and CDR2 sequences are SGHAT and FQNNGV. The CDR3 DNA reads TGTGCCAGCAGCCGCGACAGGGTTGTAGCTTTCTTT. Its translation: CASSRDRVVAFF.

The rearrangement uses TRBV29-1 and TRBJ1-2; 7 nucleotides agree with TRBD1. The V gene's germline CDR1 is SQVTM and CDR2 ANQGSEA. The ends lost 3 bases at V and 7 bases at J; junction bases unmatched: 8. The CDR3 covers 13 residues. CDR3 protein: CSVEGQPPGGYTF. In nucleotides, the CDR3 is TGCAGCGTTGAGGGACAGCCACCTGGTGGCTACACCTTC.

This clone showed up just once. The rearrangement links TRBV6-1 to TRBJ1-1; D might be TRBD1 (5 bases). Per the germline V gene, CDR1 is MNHNS and CDR2 is SASEGT. The CDR3 covers 15 residues. Trimming took 5 bases from V and 1 from J, leaving 14 bases between them. CDR3 protein: CASSSGGHQNTEAFF. For the CDR3, the DNA is TGTGCCAGCAGTTCCGGCGGACACCAGAACACTGAAGCTTTCTTT.

The V gene is TRBV15, the J gene TRBJ1-2; D not resolved. The germline V gene has CDR1 LNHNV and CDR2 YYDKDF (reference sequence). Trimming removed 0 bases from V and 5 bases from J, with 16 bases in between. The CDR3 length is 16 residues. The CDR3 loop is CATSRDSGPRRYGYTF. CDR3 nucleotides: TGTGCCACCAGCAGAGATTCGGGCCCACGGCGGTATGGCTACACCTTC.